This TCR beta chain was identified in a study of shared clonotypes between healthy human individuals. Germline CDR1 MGHDK, CDR2 SYGVNS. CDR3 length: 13 residues. Trimming pared 3 bases from V and 5 bases from J, leaving 11 bases between. Notes on this clone: Its antigen is currently unknown.

Study-level findings and limits: Rarefaction exposed incomplete sorted-subset sequencing despite large depth. The sharing of approximately 5.1% of naive CD4 clonotypes was seen across a few donors.

Replicate PCRs for sorted subsets used about 200 ng DNA; this equaled 25,000 to 35,000 T cell genomes. In the authors' methods: Filtering of immunoSEQ junctional sequences could not match full-length read filtering. Assay used: immunoSEQ multiplex PCR; TCRdb lists only in-frame clones, some missing. V and J calls and clone size follow that table, whereas D and trimming were derived from the DNA. The sample includes about 96,000 clones, 60% to 75% of them seen just once. The sequence came from a man aged 30 to 45 in good health. Sequencing was done on a sample of memory CD8+ T cells sorted from blood. Subset indicated: CD45RO+ cells pooled with CCR7-negative TemRA cells. The chain joins TRBV25-1 to TRBJ2-7, with D perhaps matching TRBD1 or TRBD2 (6 bases each). The CDR3 bases are TGTGCCAGCAGTGAGGAGGGGGGCAACGAGCAGTACTTC. Amino acids: CASSEEGGNEQYF.